This T cell receptor beta chain was recorded in a study of blood T cell repertoires in COVID-19. Study context: Spain, Italy and the United States supplied samples that represented acute and convalescent COVID-19. PBMCs, B-cell-depleted T cells, or T cells were the source of the cDNA or gDNA that made up the material.

Per the authors' pipeline: By means of reference gene primer amplification, nucleated cell counts were estimated. Only in-frame clones appear in the TCRdb table, and some are missing; sequencing was by immunoSEQ multiplex PCR. Clonal size and the V and J genes are those of that table, whereas D and trimming came from the DNA. The table shows tens of thousands of clones, with about 73% occurring only once. The V end lost 4 bases, the J end lost 2 bases, and 16 bases lay between the germline ends. The CDR3 consists of 16 residues. Per the germline V gene, CDR1 is SNHLY and CDR2 is FYNNEI. This TCR was recovered from a man in his sixties with acute or convalescent COVID-19. The specimen was peripheral blood. The gene calls are TRBV2 and TRBJ2-3; D remains ambiguous. This CDR3 is CASSVSAPLATDTQYF. The CDR3, as DNA: TGTGCCAGCAGTGTCTCCGCCCCCTTGGCCACAGATACGCAGTATTTT.